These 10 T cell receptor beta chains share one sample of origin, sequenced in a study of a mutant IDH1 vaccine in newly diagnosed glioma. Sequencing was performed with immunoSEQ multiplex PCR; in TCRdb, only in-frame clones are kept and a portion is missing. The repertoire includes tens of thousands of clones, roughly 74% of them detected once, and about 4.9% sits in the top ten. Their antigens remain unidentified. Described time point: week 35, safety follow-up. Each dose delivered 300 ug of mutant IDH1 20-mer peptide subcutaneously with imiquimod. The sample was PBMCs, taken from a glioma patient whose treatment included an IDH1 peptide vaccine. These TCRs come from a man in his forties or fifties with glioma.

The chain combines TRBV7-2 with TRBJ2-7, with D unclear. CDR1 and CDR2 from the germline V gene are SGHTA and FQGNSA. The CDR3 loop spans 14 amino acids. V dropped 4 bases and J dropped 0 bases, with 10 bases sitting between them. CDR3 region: CASSSALSSYEQYF. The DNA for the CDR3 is TGTGCCAGCAGCTCTGCCCTGAGCTCCTACGAGCAGTACTTC.

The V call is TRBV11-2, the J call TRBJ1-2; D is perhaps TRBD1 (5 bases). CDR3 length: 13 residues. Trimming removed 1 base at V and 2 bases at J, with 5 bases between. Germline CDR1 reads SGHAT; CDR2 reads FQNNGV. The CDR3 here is CASSLGQNYGYTF. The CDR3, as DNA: TGTGCCAGCAGCTTAGGACAGAACTATGGCTACACCTTC.

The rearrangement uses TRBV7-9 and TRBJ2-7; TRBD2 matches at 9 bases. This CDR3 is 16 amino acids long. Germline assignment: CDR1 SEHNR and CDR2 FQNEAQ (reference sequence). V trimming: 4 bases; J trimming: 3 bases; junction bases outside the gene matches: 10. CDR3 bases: TGTGCCAGCAGCTCTGTGGTAGCGGGGGATCACTACGAGCAGTACTTC. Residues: CASSSVVAGDHYEQYF.

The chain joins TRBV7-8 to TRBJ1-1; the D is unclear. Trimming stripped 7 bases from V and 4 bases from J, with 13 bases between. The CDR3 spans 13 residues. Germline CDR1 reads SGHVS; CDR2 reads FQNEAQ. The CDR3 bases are TGTGCCAGCACTTTACGGGAGGGCACTGAAGCTTTCTTT. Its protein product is CASTLREGTEAFF.

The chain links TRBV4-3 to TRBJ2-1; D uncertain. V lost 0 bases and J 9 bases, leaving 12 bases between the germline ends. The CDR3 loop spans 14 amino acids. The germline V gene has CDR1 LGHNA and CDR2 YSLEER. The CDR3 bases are TGCGCCAGCAGCCAAGATTTAAATTTAAGTGAGCAGTTCTTC. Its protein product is CASSQDLNLSEQFF.

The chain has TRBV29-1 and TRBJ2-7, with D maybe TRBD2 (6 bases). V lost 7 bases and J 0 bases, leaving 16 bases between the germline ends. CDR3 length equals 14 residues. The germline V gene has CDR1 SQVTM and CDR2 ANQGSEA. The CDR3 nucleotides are TGCAGCGCCGGGGACTTTCTAGACTCCTACGAGCAGTACTTC. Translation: CSAGDFLDSYEQYF.

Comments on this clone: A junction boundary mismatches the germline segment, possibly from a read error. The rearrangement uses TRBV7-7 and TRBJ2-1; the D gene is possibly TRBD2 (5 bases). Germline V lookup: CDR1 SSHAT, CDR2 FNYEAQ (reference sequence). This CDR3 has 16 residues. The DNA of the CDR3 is TGTGCTAGCAGCTTCCTCGGGATTCAAGGCGACAATGAGCAGTTCTTC. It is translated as CASSFLGIQGDNEQFF. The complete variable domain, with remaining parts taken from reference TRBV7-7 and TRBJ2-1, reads GAGVSQSPRYKVTKRGQDVTLRCDPISSHATLYWYQQALGQGPEFLTYFNYEAQPDKSGLPSDRFSAERPEGSISTLTIQRTEQRDSAMYRCASSFLGIQGDNEQFFGPGTRLTVL.

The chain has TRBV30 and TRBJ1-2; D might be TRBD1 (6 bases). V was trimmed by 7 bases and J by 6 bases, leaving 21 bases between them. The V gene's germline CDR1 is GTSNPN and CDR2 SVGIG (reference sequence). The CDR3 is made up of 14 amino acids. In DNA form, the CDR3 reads TGTGCCTCGGACGGGGGCCGGCTAACGCATGGCTACACCTTC. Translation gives CASDGGRLTHGYTF.

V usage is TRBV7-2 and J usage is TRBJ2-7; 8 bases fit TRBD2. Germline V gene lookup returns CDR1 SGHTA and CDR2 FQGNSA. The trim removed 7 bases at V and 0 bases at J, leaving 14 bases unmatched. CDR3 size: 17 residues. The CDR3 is CASTLQSGGASSYEQYF. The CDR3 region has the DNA TGTGCCAGCACCCTACAAAGCGGGGGTGCTAGCTCCTACGAGCAGTACTTC.

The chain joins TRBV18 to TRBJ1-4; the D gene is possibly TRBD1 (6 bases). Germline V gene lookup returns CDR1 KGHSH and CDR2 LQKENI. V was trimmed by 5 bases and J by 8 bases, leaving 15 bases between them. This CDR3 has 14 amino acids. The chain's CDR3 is CASSKVRGDEKLFF. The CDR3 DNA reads TGTGCCAGCTCAAAGGTCAGGGGAGACGAAAAACTGTTTTTT.